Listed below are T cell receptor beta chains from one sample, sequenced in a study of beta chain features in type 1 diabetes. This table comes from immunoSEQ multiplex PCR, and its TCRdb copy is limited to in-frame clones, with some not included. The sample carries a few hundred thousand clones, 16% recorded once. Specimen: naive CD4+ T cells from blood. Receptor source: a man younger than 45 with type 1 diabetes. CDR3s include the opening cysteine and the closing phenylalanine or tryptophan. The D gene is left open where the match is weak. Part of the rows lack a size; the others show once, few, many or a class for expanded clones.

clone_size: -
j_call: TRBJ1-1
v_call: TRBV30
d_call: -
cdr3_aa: CAWSPRGPEAFF
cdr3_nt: TGTGCCTGGAGCCCCAGGGGCCCTGAAGCTTTCTTT

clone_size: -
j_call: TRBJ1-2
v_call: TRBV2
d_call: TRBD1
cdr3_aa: CASSDGTENYGYTF
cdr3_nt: TGTGCCAGCAGTGACGGGACAGAGAACTATGGCTACACCTTC

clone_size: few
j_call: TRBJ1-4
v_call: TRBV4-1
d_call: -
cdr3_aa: CASSQVYVEKLFF
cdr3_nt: TGCGCCAGCAGCCAAGTCTACGTTGAAAAACTGTTTTTT

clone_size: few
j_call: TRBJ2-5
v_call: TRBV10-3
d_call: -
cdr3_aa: CAISERGAQETQYF
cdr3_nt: TGTGCCATCAGTGAGCGTGGCGCTCAAGAGACCCAGTACTTC

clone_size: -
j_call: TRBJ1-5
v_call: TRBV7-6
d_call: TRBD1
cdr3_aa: CASSSDRGRSNQPQHF
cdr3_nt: TGTGCCAGCAGCTCCGACAGGGGTCGGAGTAATCAGCCCCAGCATTTT

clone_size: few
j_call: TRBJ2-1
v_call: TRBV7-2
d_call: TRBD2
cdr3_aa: CASSLATSGSRNEQFF
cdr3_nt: TGTGCCAGCAGCTTAGCGACTAGCGGGAGTCGCAATGAGCAGTTCTTC

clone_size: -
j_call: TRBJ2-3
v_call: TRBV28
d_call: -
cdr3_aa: CASRTSTDTQYF
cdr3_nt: TGTGCCAGCAGGACCTCCACAGATACGCAGTATTTT

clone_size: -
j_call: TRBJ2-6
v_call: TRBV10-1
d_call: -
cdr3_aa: CASSESISGANVLTF
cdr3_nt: TGCGCCAGCAGTGAGTCGATCTCTGGGGCCAACGTCCTGACTTTC

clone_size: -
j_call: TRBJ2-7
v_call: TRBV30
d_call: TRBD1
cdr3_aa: CAWKGQGWEQYF
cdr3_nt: TGTGCCTGGAAGGGACAGGGGTGGGAGCAGTACTTC

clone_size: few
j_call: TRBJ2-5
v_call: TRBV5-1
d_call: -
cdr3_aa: CASSDTGMGQETQYF
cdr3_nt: TGCGCCAGCAGCGATACAGGGATGGGGCAAGAGACCCAGTACTTC

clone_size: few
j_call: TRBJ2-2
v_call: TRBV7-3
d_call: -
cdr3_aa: CASSLNPGTNTGELFF
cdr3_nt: TGTGCCAGCAGCTTAAACCCGGGGACGAACACCGGGGAGCTGTTTTTT

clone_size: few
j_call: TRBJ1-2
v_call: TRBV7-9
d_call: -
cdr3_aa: CASSLSQSLYGYTF
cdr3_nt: TGTGCCAGCAGCTTATCGCAGAGCCTCTATGGCTACACCTTC

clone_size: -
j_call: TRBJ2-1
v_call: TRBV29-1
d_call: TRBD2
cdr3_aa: CSVVGDTWTSGRLGEQFF
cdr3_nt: TGCAGCGTTGTGGGGGATACCTGGACTAGCGGGAGGTTAGGTGAGCAGTTCTTC

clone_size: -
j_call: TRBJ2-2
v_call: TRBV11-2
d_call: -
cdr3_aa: CASSLGHTGELFF
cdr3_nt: TGTGCCAGCAGCCTCGGGCACACCGGGGAGCTGTTTTTT

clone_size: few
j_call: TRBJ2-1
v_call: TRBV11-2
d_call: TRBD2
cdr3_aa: CASSRSGVEQFF
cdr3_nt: TGTGCCAGCAGCCGTAGCGGGGTTGAGCAGTTCTTC

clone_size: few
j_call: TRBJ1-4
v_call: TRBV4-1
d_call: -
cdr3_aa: CASSLHATNEKLFF
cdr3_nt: TGCGCCAGCAGCCTCCACGCAACTAATGAAAAACTGTTTTTT

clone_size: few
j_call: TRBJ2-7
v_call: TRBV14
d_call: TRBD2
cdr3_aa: CASSQGAGVYEQYF
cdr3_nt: TGTGCCAGCAGCCAAGGAGCGGGAGTCTACGAGCAGTACTTC

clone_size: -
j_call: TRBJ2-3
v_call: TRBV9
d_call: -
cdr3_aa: CASSVGPGSDTQYF
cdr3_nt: TGTGCCAGCAGCGTAGGCCCGGGATCAGATACGCAGTATTTT

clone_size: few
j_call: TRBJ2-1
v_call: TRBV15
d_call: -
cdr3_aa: CATLKYNEQFF
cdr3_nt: TGTGCCACCCTCAAATACAATGAGCAGTTCTTC

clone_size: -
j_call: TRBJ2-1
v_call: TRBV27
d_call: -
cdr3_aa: CASSLGRGSSSYNEQFF
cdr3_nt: TGTGCCAGCAGTTTAGGTAGAGGCTCGAGCTCCTACAATGAGCAGTTCTTC

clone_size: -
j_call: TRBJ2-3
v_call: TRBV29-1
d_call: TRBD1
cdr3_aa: CSVSKGTGGWTDTQYF
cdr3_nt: TGCAGCGTTAGCAAAGGGACAGGTGGCTGGACAGATACGCAGTATTTT

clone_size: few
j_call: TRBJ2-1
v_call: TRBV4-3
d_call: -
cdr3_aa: CASSKRYSGHYNEQFF
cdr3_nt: TGCGCCAGCAGCAAAAGATACAGCGGCCACTACAATGAGCAGTTCTTC

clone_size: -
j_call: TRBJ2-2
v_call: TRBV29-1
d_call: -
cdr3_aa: CSVSGASLSGELFF
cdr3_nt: TGCAGCGTATCCGGGGCATCCTTAAGCGGGGAGCTGTTTTTT

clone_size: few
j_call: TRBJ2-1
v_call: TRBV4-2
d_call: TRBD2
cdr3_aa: CASSQDPSGTYNEQFF
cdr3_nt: TGTGCCAGCAGCCAAGACCCTAGCGGGACCTACAATGAGCAGTTCTTC

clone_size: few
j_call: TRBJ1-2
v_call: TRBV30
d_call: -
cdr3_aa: CAWRESGANYGYTF
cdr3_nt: TGTGCCTGGAGGGAGAGTGGAGCTAACTATGGCTACACCTTC

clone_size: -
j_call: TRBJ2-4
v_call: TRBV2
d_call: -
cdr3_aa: CASKLAELAKNIQYF
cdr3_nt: TGTGCCAGCAAGCTGGCAGAACTAGCCAAAAACATTCAGTACTTC

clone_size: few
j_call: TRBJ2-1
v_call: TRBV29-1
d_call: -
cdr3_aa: CSVDPDYNEQFF
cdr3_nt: TGCAGCGTTGATCCAGACTACAATGAGCAGTTCTTC

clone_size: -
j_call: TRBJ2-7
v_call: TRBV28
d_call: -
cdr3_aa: CASSLGQWYEQYF
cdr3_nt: TGTGCCAGCAGTTTAGGACAGTGGTACGAGCAGTACTTC

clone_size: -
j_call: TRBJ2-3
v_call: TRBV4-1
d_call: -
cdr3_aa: CASSQGSMAADTQYF
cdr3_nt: TGCGCCAGCAGCCAAGGATCCATGGCCGCAGATACGCAGTATTTT

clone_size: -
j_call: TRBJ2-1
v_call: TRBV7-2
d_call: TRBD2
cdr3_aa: CASSLASGLVYNEQFF
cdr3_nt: TGTGCCAGCAGCTTAGCCTCGGGACTAGTCTACAATGAGCAGTTCTTC

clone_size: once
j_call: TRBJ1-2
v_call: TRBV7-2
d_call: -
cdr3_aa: CASSFPGANYGYTF
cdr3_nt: TGTGCCAGCAGCTTCCCAGGGGCTAACTATGGCTACACCTTC

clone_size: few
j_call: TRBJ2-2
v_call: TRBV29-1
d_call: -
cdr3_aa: CSVPGRNTGELFF
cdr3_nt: TGCAGCGTCCCGGGACGAAACACCGGGGAGCTGTTTTTT

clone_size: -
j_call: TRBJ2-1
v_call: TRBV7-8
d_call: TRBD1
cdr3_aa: CASRPSGGQGFNEQFF
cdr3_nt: TGTGCCAGCAGACCCTCCGGGGGACAGGGGTTCAATGAGCAGTTCTTC

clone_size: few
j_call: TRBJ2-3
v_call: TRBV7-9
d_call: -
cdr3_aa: CASSDTGTLTDTQYF
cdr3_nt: TGTGCCAGCAGCGATACCGGGACCCTCACAGATACGCAGTATTTT

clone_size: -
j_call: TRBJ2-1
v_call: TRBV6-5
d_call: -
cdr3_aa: CASSYYGGRYNEQFF
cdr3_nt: TGTGCCAGCAGTTACTACGGGGGCAGGTACAATGAGCAGTTCTTC

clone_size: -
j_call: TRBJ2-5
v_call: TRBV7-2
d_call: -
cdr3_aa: CASSLRHAQYF
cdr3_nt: TGTGCCAGCAGCCTACGACATGCCCAGTACTTC

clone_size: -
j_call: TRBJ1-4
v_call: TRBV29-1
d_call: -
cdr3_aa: CSVGQDSNEKLFF
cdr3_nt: TGCAGCGTCGGGCAGGATTCTAATGAAAAACTGTTTTTT

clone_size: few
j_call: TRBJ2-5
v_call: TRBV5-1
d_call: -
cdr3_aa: CASNFRAQETQYF
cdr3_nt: TGCGCCAGCAACTTCAGGGCACAGGAGACCCAGTACTTC

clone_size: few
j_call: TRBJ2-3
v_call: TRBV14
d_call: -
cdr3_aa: CASSQTRDGTDTQYF
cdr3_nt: TGTGCCAGCAGCCAGACGAGGGACGGGACAGATACGCAGTATTTT

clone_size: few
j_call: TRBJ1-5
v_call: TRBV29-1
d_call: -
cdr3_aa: CSVEEGYNQPQHF
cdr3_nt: TGCAGCGTTGAGGAAGGGTACAATCAGCCCCAGCATTTT

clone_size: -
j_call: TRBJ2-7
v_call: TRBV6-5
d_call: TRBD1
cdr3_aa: CASSRTRDSTYEQYF
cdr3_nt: TGTGCCAGCAGCCGAACCCGGGACAGCACCTACGAGCAGTACTTC

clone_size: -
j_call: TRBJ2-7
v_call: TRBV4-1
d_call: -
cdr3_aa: CASSPGPYEQYF
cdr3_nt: TGCGCCAGCAGCCCAGGACCCTACGAGCAGTACTTC

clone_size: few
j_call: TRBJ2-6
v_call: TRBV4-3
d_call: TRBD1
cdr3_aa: CASSQVKGTGGAGANVLTF
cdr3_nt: TGCGCCAGCAGCCAAGTAAAAGGGACAGGGGGAGCTGGGGCCAACGTCCTGACTTTC

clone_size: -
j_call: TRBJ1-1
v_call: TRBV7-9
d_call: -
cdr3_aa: CASSSPRRTEAFF
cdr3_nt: TGTGCCAGCAGCTCTCCCAGGCGGACTGAAGCTTTCTTT

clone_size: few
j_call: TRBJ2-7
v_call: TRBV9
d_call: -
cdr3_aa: CASSPRGTSYEQYF
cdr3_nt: TGTGCCAGCAGCCCTAGGGGGACGTCCTACGAGCAGTACTTC

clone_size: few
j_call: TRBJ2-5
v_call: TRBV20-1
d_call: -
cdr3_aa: CSGDRQETQYF
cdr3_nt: TGCAGTGGGGACCGACAAGAGACCCAGTACTTC